The present T cell receptor beta chain was sequenced within a study of identical twins. Study-level points and caveats: Alpha sequences that were out-of-frame and twin-shared showed an excess of low generation probability.

Notes on this clonotype: The antigen remains unidentified.

cDNA molecules carried unique molecular identifiers, and template switching added a universal primer site. TCRdb reprocessed the 5' RACE reads with MiXCR, giving one entry per CDR3 protein. The data contain some 790,000 distinct CDR3 sequences, roughly 18% of them singletons. V trimming: 8 bases; J trimming: 4 bases; junction bases outside the gene matches: 13. Germline V gives CDR1 MNHEY, CDR2 SMNVEV (reference sequence). The CDR3 is 16 amino acids. The data were also submitted as part of a second study, on T cells expressing NK-cell markers. From that paper: What remained unclear was the HCMV specificity of expanded NKG2C+ T cell clones.

This clonotype was sampled from a woman in her late teens or twenties in good health. J is TRBJ2-3 and V is TRBV27, with 9 bases fitting TRBD1. The sample comprised PBMCs. The CDR3 DNA follows: TGTGCCAGCCATATGGGACAGGGCTATTTCGCAGATACGCAGTATTTT. This gives the protein CASHMGQGYFADTQYF.